This paragraph reports one T cell receptor (beta chain). What it binds is not known. Using immunoSEQ multiplex PCR, the repertoire was profiled, and TCRdb retains in-frame clones only, with some absent. The sample has fewer than 15,000 clones; roughly 91% are singletons. This specimen belongs to a study of T cells in narcolepsy. Background on the study: Donors had narcolepsy type 1 or type 2, or were healthy controls.

Study outcomes and limitations: Healthy controls reportedly lacked the autoreactive clonotypes serially found in patients' blood. HCRT-specific and TRIB2-specific autoreactive clonotypes appeared among same-patient CSF and blood CD4+ clonotypes.

The CDR3 sequence is 14 residues long. The V and J ends lost 8 bases and 2 bases respectively, with 16 bases between them. Germline V gene data show CDR1 as MNHNS and CDR2 as SASEGT. The sequenced sample consisted of CD45RA- memory CD4+ T cells from PBMCs. The source of this sequence is a human donor with narcolepsy. The V call is TRBV6-1, the J call TRBJ2-7; D possibly corresponds to TRBD2 (5 bases). The CDR3 nucleotides read TGTGCCAGCGTCAAGTTCTCGGGGACCTACGAGCAGTACTTC. It codes for CASVKFSGTYEQYF.